At least ten counts were recorded for the clone carrying this T cell receptor beta chain. The data stem from a study of regulatory T cells in long-lasting Graves disease. Documented time point: persistent/refractory GD, antithyroid drugs over 5 years with positive TRAb. Generation of the TCR library employed RNA extracted from PBMCs. Both iRepertoire HTBI primers and Arm-PCR of CDR3 regions were used to build the TCR beta libraries. Authors' data handling: Analysis of the samples identified 50 to 65 TRBV and 13 to 15 TRBJ segments. TCRdb processed the multiplex PCR reads anew with MiXCR; each CDR3 protein has one entry. TCRdb's processing, not the authors' own work, is the source of the V and J calls. The sample lists approximately 440,000 distinct CDR3 sequences, roughly a quarter seen once, with around 24% in the top ten. The source of this sequence is a female donor with Graves disease. The source was peripheral blood mononuclear cells (PBMCs), collected when the disease was refractory, from a patient treated with antithyroid drugs.

The DNA for the CDR3 is TGTGCCAGCAGTGAACAGGGGATAAAGTCTGAAGCTTTCTTT. It translates to CASSEQGIKSEAFF. The chain joins TRBV2 to TRBJ1-1; tentatively, D is TRBD1 (6 bases). Germline lookup yields CDR1 SNHLY and CDR2 FYNNEI. This CDR3 is 14 amino acids long. Between the trimmed V and J ends, which lost 2 bases and 6 bases, there was a span of 13 bases.